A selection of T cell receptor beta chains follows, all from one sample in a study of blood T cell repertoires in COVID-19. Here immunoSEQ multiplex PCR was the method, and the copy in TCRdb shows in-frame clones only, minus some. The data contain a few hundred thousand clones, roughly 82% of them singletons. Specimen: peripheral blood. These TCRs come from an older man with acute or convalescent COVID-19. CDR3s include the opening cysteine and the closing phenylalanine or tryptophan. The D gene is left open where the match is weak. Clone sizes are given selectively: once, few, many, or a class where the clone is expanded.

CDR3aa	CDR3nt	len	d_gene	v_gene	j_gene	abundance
CASSPGGSYNSPLHF	TGTGCCAGCAGCCCCGGCGGCTCCTATAATTCACCCCTCCACTTT	15	NA	TRBV5-4	TRBJ1-6	NA
CASSAGTGTEQYF	TGTGCCAGTAGTGCCGGGACAGGGACCGAGCAGTACTTC	13	TRBD1	TRBV19	TRBJ2-7	NA
CATALTGGVAEAFF	TGTGCCACCGCCCTCACAGGGGGAGTCGCTGAAGCTTTCTTT	14	TRBD1	TRBV19	TRBJ1-1	NA
CASSPRQGGKLFF	TGTGCCAGCAGCCCCCGACAGGGGGGAAAACTGTTTTTT	13	TRBD1	TRBV3-1/TRBV3-2	TRBJ1-4	NA
CASRTGAGEQFF	TGCGCCAGCAGGACAGGGGCAGGGGAGCAGTTCTTC	12	TRBD1	TRBV5-1	TRBJ2-1	NA
CASSYSPGGELFF	TGTGCCAGCAGTTACTCGCCCGGCGGGGAGCTGTTTTTT	13	NA	TRBV6-5	TRBJ2-2	once
CASSQPGTSGYEQYF	TGTGCCAGCAGCCAGCCCGGGACTAGCGGCTACGAGCAGTACTTC	15	TRBD2	TRBV3-1/TRBV3-2	TRBJ2-7	NA
CASSYRDSYNYGYTF	TGTGCCAGCAGTTACCGGGACAGCTATAACTATGGCTACACCTTC	15	TRBD1	TRBV6-2/TRBV6-3	TRBJ1-2	NA
CASSSFSGLAGENEQYF	TGTGCCAGCAGCTCTTTCTCGGGACTAGCGGGAGAGAACGAGCAGTACTTC	17	TRBD2	TRBV7-9	TRBJ2-7	NA
CASSFRTSKNEQFF	TGTGCCAGCAGCTTTAGGACTAGCAAGAATGAGCAGTTCTTC	14	TRBD2	TRBV7-9	TRBJ2-1	NA
CASSPTGGPNTGELFF	TGTGCCAGCTCGCCAACAGGGGGCCCGAACACCGGGGAGCTGTTTTTT	16	TRBD1	TRBV18	TRBJ2-2	NA
CASSLGTGFGYTF	TGTGCCAGCAGCCTCGGGACAGGGTTTGGCTACACCTTC	13	TRBD1	TRBV3-1/TRBV3-2	TRBJ1-2	many